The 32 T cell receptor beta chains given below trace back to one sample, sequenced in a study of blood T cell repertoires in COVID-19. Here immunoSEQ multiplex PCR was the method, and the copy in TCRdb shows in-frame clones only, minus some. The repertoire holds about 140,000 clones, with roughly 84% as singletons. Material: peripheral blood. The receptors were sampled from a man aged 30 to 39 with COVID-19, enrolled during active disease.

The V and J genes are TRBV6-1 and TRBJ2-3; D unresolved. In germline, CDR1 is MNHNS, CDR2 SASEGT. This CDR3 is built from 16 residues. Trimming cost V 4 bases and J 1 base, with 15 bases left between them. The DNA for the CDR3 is TGTGCCAGCAGTGCCGTGGCGGCGTACGGCACAGATACGCAGTATTTT. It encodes CASSAVAAYGTDTQYF.

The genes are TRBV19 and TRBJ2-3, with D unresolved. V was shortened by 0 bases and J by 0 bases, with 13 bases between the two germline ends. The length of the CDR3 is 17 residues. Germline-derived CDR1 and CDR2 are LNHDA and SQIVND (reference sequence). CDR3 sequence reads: CASSIDPPRSSTDTQYF. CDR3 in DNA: TGTGCCAGTAGTATAGACCCCCCGCGTTCTAGCACAGATACGCAGTATTTT.

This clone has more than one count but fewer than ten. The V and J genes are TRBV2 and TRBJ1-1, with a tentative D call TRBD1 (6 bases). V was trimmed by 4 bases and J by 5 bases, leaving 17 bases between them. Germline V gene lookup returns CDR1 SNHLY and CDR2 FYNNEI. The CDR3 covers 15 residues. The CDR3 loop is CASSASTGRGTEAFF. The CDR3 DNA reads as TGTGCCAGCAGTGCCTCCACAGGGCGGGGGACTGAAGCTTTCTTT.

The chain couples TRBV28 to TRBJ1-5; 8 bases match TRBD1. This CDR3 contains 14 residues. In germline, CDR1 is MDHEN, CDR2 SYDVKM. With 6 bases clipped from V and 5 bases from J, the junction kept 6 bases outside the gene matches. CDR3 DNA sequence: TGTGCCAGCAGGACGGGACAGGTCTATCAGCCCCAGCATTTT. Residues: CASRTGQVYQPQHF.

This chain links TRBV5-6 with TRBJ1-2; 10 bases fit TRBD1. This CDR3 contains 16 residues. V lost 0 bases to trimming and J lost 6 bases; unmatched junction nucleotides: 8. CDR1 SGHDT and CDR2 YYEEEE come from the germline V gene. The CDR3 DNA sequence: TGTGCCAGCAGCTTGGGGACAGGGGGTTTACGGGATGGCTACACCTTC. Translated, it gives CASSLGTGGLRDGYTF.

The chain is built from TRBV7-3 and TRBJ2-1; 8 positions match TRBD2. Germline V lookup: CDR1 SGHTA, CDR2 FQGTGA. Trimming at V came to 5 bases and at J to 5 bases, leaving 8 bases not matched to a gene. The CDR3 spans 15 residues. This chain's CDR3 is CASSPREGRNNEQFF. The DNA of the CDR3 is TGTGCCAGCAGCCCCCGGGAGGGGAGGAACAATGAGCAGTTCTTC.

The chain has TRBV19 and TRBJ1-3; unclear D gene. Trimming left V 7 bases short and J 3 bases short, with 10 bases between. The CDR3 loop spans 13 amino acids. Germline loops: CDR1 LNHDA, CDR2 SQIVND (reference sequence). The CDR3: CASTSGVGNTIYF. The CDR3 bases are TGTGCCAGTACAAGCGGAGTTGGAAACACCATATATTTT.

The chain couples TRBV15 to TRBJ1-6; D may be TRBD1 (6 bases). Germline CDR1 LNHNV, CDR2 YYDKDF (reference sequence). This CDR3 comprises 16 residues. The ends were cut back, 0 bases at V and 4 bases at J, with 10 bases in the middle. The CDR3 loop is CATSRERTDYNSPLHF. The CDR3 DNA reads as TGTGCCACCAGCAGAGAAAGGACAGATTATAATTCACCCCTCCACTTT.

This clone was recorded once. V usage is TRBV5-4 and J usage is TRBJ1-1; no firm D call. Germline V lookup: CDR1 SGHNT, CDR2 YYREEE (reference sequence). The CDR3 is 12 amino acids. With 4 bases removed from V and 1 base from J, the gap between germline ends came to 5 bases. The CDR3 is CASSRQNTEAFF. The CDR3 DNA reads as TGTGCCAGCAGCCGACAGAACACTGAAGCTTTCTTT. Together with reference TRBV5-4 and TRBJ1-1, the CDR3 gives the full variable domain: ETGVTQSPTHLIKTRGQQVTLRCSSQSGHNTVSWYQQALGQGPQFIFQYYREEENGRGNFPPRFSGLQFPNYSSELNVNALELDDSALYLCASSRQNTEAFFGQGTRLTVV.

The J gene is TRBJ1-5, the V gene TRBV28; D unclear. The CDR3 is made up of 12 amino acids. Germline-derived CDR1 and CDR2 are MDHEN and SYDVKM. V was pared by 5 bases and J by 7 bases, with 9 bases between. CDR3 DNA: TGTGCCAGCAGTCACTCAATCCAGCCCCAGCATTTT. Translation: CASSHSIQPQHF.

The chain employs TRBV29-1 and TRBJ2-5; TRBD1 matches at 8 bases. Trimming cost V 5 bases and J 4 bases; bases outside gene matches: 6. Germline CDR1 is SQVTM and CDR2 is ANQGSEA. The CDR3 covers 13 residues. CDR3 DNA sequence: TGCAGCGTTCACGGACAGGGCGGAGAGACCCAGTACTTC. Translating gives CSVHGQGGETQYF.

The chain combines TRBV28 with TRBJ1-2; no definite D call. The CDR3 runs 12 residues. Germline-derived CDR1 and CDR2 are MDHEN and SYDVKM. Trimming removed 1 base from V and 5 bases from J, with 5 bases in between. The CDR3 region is CASSLSVYGYTF. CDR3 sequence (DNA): TGTGCCAGCAGTTTATCCGTATATGGCTACACCTTC.

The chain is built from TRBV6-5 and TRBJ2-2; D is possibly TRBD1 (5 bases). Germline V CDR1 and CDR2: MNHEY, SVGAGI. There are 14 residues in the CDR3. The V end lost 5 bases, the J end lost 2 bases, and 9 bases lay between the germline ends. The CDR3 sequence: CASSRDSNTGELFF. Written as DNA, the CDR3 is TGTGCCAGCAGTCGCGACAGCAACACCGGGGAGCTGTTTTTT.

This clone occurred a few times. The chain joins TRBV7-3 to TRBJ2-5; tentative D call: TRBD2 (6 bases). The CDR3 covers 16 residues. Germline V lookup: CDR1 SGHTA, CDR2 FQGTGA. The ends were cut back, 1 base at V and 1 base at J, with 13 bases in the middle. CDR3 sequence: CASSLNGGWGQETQYF. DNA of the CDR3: TGTGCCAGCAGCTTAAACGGAGGGTGGGGCCAAGAGACCCAGTACTTC.

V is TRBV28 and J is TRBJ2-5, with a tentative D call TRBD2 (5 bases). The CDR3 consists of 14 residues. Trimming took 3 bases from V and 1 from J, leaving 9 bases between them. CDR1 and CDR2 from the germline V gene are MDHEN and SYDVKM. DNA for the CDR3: TGTGCCAGCAGTTTGAGGGCAGTCCAAGAGACCCAGTACTTC. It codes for CASSLRAVQETQYF. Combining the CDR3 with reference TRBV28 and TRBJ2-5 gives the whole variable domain DVKVTQSSRYLVKRTGEKVFLECVQDMDHENMFWYRQDPGLGLRLIYFSYDVKMKEKGDIPEGYSVSREKKERFSLILESASTNQTSMYLCASSLRAVQETQYFGPGTRLLVL.

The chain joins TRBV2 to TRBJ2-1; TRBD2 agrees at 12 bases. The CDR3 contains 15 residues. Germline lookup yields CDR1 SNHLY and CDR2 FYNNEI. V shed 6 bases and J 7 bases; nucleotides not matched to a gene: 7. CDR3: CASSRLAGVRNEQFF. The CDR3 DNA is TGTGCCAGCAGCAGACTAGCGGGAGTCAGGAATGAGCAGTTCTTC.

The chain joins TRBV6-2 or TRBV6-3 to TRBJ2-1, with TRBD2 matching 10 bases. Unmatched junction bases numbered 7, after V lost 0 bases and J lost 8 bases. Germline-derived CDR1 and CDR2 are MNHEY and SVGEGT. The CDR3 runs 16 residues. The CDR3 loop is CASSYSASGRRDEQFF. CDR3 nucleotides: TGTGCCAGCAGTTACTCCGCTAGCGGGAGAAGGGATGAGCAGTTCTTC.

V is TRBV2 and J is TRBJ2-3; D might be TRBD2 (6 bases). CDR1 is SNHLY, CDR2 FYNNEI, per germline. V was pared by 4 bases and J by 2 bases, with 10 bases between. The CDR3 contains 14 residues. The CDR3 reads CASSGGLYTDTQYF. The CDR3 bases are TGTGCCAGCAGTGGGGGACTTTACACAGATACGCAGTATTTT. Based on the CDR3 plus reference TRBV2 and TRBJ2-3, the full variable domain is EPEVTQTPSHQVTQMGQEVILRCVPISNHLYFYWYRQILGQKVEFLVSFYNNEISEKSEIFDDQFSVERPDGSNFTLKIRSTKLEDSAMYFCASSGGLYTDTQYFGPGTRLTVL.

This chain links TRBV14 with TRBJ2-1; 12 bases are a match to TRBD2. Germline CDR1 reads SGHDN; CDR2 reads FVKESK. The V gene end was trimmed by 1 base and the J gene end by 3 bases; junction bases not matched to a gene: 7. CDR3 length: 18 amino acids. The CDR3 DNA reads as TGTGCCAGCAGCCAAGTCCTTGGACTAGCGGGACTCTACAATGAGCAGTTCTTC. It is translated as CASSQVLGLAGLYNEQFF. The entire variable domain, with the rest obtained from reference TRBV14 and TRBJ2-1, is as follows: EAGVTQFPSHSVIEKGQTVTLRCDPISGHDNLYWYRRVMGKEIKFLLHFVKESKQDESGMPNNRFLAERTGGTYSTLKVQPAELEDSGVYFCASSQVLGLAGLYNEQFFGPGTRLTVL.

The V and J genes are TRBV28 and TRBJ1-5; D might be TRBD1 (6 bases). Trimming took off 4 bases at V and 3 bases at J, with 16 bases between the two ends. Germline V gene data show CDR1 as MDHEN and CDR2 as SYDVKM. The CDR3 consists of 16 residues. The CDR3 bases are TGTGCCAGCAGTTCCTTGCAACAGGGAATCAATCAGCCCCAGCATTTT. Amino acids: CASSSLQQGINQPQHF. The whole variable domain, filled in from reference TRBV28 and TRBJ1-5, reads DVKVTQSSRYLVKRTGEKVFLECVQDMDHENMFWYRQDPGLGLRLIYFSYDVKMKEKGDIPEGYSVSREKKERFSLILESASTNQTSMYLCASSSLQQGINQPQHFGDGTRLSIL.

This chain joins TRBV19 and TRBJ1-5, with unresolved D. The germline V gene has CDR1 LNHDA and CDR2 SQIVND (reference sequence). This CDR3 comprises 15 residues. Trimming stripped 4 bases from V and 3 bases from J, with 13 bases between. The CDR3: CASSTPTAFNQPQHF. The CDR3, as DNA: TGTGCCAGTAGTACGCCCACCGCGTTCAATCAGCCCCAGCATTTT.

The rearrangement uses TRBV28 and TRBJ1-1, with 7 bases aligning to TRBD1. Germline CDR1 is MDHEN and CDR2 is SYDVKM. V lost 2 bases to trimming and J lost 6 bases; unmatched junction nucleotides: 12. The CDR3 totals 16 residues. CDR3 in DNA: TGTGCCAGCAGTTTACGAGACAGGGCCATATCCGCTGAAGCTTTCTTT. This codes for CASSLRDRAISAEAFF. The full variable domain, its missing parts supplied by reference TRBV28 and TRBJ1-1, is DVKVTQSSRYLVKRTGEKVFLECVQDMDHENMFWYRQDPGLGLRLIYFSYDVKMKEKGDIPEGYSVSREKKERFSLILESASTNQTSMYLCASSLRDRAISAEAFFGQGTRLTVV.

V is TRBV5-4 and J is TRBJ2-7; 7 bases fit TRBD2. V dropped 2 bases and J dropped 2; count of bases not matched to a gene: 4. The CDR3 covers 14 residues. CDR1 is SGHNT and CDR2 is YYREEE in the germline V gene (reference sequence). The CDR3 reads CASSFASGPYEQYF. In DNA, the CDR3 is TGTGCCAGCAGCTTTGCTAGCGGACCCTACGAGCAGTACTTC.

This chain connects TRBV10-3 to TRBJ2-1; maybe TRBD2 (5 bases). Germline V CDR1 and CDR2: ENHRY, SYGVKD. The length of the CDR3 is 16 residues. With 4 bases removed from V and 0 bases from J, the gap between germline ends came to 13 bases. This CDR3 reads CAISVQSGSSYNEQFF. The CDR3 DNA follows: TGTGCCATCAGTGTTCAAAGCGGCAGCTCCTACAATGAGCAGTTCTTC.

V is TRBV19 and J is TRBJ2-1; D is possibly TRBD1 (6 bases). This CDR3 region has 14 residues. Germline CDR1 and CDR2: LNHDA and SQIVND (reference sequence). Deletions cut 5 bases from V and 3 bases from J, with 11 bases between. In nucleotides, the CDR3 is TGTGCCAGTAGTTTGGGGGCGTTCTACAATGAGCAGTTCTTC. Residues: CASSLGAFYNEQFF.

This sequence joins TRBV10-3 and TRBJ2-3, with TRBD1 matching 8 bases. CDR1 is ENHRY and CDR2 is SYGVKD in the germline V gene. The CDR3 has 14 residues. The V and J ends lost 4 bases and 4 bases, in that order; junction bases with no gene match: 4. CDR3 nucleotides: TGTGCCATCAGTGTTCAGGGGGCATCAGATACGCAGTATTTT. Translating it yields CAISVQGASDTQYF.

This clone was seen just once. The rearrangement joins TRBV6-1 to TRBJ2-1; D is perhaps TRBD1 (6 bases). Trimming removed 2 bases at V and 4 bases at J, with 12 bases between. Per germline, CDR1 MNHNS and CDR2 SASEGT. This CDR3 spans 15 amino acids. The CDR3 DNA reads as TGTGCCAGCAGTGAACAGACAGGATCTTACAATGAGCAGTTCTTC. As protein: CASSEQTGSYNEQFF.

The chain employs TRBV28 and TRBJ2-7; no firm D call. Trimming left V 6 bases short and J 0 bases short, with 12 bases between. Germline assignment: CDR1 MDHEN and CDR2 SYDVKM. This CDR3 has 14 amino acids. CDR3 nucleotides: TGTGCCAGCAGACCAGTTTTCTCCTCCTACGAGCAGTACTTC. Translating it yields CASRPVFSSYEQYF. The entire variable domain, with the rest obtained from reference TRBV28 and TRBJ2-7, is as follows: DVKVTQSSRYLVKRTGEKVFLECVQDMDHENMFWYRQDPGLGLRLIYFSYDVKMKEKGDIPEGYSVSREKKERFSLILESASTNQTSMYLCASRPVFSSYEQYFGPGTRLTVT.

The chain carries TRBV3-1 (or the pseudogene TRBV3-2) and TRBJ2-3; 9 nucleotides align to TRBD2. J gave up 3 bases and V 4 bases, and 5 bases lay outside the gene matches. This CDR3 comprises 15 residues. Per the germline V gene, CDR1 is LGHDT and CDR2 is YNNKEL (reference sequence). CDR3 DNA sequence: TGTGCCAGCAGCCGTAGCGGGAGCTTAACAGATACGCAGTATTTT. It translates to CASSRSGSLTDTQYF.

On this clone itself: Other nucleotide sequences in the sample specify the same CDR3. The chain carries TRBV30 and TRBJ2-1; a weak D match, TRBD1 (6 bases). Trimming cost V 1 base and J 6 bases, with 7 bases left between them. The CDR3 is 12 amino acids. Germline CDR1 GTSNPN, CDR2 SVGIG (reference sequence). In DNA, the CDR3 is TGTGCCTGGAGTGAAGGGGGCAATGAGCAGTTCTTC. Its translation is CAWSEGGNEQFF.

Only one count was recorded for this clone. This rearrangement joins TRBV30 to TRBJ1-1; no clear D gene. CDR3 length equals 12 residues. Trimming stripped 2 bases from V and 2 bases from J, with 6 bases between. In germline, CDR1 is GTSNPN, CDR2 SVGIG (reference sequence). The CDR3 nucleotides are TGTGCCTGGAGTTCCTTTAACACTGAAGCTTTCTTT. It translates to CAWSSFNTEAFF.

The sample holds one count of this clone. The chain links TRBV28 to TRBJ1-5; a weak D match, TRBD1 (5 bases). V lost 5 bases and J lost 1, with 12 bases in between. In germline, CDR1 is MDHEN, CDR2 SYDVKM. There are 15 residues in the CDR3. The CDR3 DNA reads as TGTGCCAGCAGTCCGGGGGGGTTGAGCAATCAGCCCCAGCATTTT. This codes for CASSPGGLSNQPQHF.